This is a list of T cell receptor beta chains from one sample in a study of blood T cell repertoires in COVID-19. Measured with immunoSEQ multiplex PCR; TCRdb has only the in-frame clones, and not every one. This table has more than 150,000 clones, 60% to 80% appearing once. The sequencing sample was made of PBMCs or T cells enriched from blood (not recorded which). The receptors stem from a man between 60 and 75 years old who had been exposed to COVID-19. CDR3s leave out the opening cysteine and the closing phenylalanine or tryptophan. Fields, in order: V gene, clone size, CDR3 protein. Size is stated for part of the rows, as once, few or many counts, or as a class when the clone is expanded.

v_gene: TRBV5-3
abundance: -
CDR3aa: ARGEGRETQY

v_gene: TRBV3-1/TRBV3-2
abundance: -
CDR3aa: ASSQSYERDIQY

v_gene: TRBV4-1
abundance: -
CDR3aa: ASSQGQGVPSPLH

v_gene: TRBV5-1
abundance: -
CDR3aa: ASSQFGLGSTDTQY

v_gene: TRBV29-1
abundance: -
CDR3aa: SVGLGHNEQF

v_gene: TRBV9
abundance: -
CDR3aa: ASSVEAGGRYEQF

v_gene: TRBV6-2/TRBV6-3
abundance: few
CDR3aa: ASSPQDLSTYEQY

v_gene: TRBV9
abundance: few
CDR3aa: ASSPYTGELF

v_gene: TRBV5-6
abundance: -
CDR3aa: ASSLVVPSEY

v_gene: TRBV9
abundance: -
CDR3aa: ASSPRSGAYEQY

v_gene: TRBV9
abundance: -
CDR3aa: ASSVLAGTTDTQY

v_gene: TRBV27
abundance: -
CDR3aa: ASSFSQGNSHEQY

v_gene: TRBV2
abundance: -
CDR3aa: ASSDPGGGGNQPQH

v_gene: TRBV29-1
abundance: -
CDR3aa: SVSGGATYGYT

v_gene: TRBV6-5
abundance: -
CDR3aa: ASSYGDTVTGELF

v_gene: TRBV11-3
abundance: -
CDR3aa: ASSLDRVAHEQY

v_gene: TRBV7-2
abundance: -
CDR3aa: ASSLGDRGWYEQY

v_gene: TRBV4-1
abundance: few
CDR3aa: ASSPYQGGGNTIY

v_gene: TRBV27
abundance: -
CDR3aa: ASSSILMTLDSSYEQY

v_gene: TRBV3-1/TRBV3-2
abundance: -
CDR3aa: ASSLRTSGRETQY

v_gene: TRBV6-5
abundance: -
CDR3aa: ASSRDTKWTEAF

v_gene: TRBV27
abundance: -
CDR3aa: ASSPPLGRILANYGYT

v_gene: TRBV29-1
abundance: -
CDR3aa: SVVGGQGGEQY

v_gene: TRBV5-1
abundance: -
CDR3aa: ASSLGTGGGETQY

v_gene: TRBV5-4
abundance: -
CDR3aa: ASNPGGSQETQY